This T cell receptor (beta chain) was identified during a study of T cell responses to AZD1222 COVID-19 vaccine (dated by TCRdb to the early 2020s). In terms of the full investigation: AZD1222 recipients given second doses at about 4 weeks or at about 12 weeks were pooled, since spike-specific TCR depth and breadth were not found to differ between the two schedules. TCR sequencing covered 233 trial participants: around 210 given two doses of AZD1222 and approximately 26 given two doses of MenACWY control vaccine. Trial participants were enrolled into age subgroups of 18-55, 56-69 and 70-plus years, which contained around 140, 26 and 57 TCR-sequenced participants, respectively. The full study reports these points: Participants were mostly white British, with more females than males. The authors suggested clonal diversity may have been underestimated. Conclusions about previously exposed vaccinees were limited because only 5 or 6 AZD1222 recipients were SARS-CoV-2 seropositive at baseline. Vaccine-associated CD4 TCRs spanned the whole spike protein, with dominant responses in regions 160-218 and 743-854. The 56-69-year group was small, and its depth increase did not reach significance, likely because of low power. After two AZD1222 doses, both the breadth and the depth of spike-specific TCRs were significantly higher than at day 0 and than in MenACWY recipients. Because no day 14 peak-response samples were available, the repertoires could be characterized only after the peak T cell response. Nearly half of unique spike-specific TCRs reportedly recognized epitopes outside regions mutated in the B.1.351 and B.1.1.7 variants.

In regard to this clone: Its antigen is unknown. No much larger clone exists at a distance of one base, and base qualities are not known.

The CDR3 goes from the cysteine to the phenylalanine over 12 residues. The sequence is cut down to CDR3 DNA, 36 bases in frame from base 1. Sequences SQVTM (CDR1) and ANQGSEA (CDR2) are obtained from the germline V gene. V and J lose 6 bases and 13 bases, and a span of 18 bases separates them. The CDR3 regions of human TCRbeta chains were analyzed by immunosequencing. On the authors' methods: TCRs in the repertoires were compared against a reference library of SARS-CoV-2-specific TCRs that had been generated with the MIRA antigen-specificity platform. Breadth meant the fraction of unique TCRs that were SARS-CoV-2-associated, whereas depth meant the fraction of total T cells that were SARS-CoV-2-associated. Each spike-specific TCR was assigned to its reactive spike region and to a CD4 or CD8 class using the MIRA data. Log10-transformed breadth and depth values were compared by one-way ANOVA with Sidak's multiple comparisons tests. TCRdb stores this immuneACCESS table with in-frame sequences only. Part of the clones is absent; in the studies checked, under half of the shortfall reflects unresolved V genes, and no reason is known for the rest. V and J calls and clone size are copied from that table; D and trimming were computed from the DNA. Across this sample there are roughly 100,000 clones, with roughly 90% seen only once. The ten most abundant clones make up about an eighth of the sample.

In the paper's terms, the time point label means: baseline before first vaccination. Vaccinee samples came from UK trials COV001 and COV002, including a single-blind randomized controlled phase 2/3 trial of AZD1222 (ChAdOx1 nCoV-19) in healthy adults. For TCRbeta chain sequencing, PBMC samples were collected from trial participants at day 0 and at day 28 after the second dose. The sequenced sample was peripheral blood, obtained on day 0 of AZD1222 vaccination. The TCR comes from an adult in good health. The sequence is built from TRBV29-1 and TRBJ1-4; a tentative D call is TRBD1 (6 bases match). The CDR3 corresponds to CSVGQTLGGLFF. The bases read TGCAGCGTAGGACAGACCCTAGGAGGACTGTTTTTT.